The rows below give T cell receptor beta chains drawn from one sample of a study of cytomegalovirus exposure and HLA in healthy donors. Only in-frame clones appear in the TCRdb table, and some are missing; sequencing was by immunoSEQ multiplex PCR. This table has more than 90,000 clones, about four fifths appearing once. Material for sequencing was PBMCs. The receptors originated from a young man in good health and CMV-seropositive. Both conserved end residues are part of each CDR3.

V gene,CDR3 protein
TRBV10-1,CASSDSSGANVLTF
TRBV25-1,CASSGQGGETQYF
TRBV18,CASSPPYPDTQYF
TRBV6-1,CASSPRDREYF
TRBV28,CASSLNGGPGNTQYF
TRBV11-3,CASSLSGVGTDTQYF
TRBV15,CATSRDLQGLNYGNEQFF
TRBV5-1,CASSLAGTTNTGELFF
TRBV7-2,CASSVGLAGGPETQYF
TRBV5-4,CASSLGGGGYQETQYF